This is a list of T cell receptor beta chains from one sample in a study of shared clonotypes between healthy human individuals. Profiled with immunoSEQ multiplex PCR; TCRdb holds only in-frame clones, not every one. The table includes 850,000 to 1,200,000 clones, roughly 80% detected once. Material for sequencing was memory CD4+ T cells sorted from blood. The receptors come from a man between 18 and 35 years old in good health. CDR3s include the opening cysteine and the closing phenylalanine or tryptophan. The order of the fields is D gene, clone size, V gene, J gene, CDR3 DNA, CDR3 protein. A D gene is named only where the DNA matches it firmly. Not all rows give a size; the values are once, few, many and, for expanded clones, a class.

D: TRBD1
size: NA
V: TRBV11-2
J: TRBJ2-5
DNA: TGTGCCAGCAGCCAGAGACAGGGTCTTACATCGGAGACCCAGTACTTC
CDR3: CASSQRQGLTSETQYF

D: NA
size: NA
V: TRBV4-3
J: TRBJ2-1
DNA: TGCGCCAGCAGCCAAGAAGGGGGGCCCGGCTACAATGAGCAGTTCTTC
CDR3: CASSQEGGPGYNEQFF

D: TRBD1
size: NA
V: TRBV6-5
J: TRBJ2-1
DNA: TGTGCCAGCAGTTACGAGGGGACAGGGGTGCGGGAGCAGTTCTTC
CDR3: CASSYEGTGVREQFF

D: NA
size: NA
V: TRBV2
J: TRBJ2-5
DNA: TGTGCCAGCAGGAACTTTCGAGAGACCCAGTACTTC
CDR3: CASRNFRETQYF

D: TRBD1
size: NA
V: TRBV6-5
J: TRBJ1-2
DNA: TGTGCCAGCAGTAAACAGGGGTTCGGGAGCTATGGCTACACCTTC
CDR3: CASSKQGFGSYGYTF

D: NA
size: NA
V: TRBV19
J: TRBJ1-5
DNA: TGTGCCAGTAGTATGTCTCGGAATAGCAATCAGCCCCAGCATTTT
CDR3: CASSMSRNSNQPQHF

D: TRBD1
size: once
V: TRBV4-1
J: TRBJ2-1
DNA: TGCGCCAGCAGCCAACTCGACAGGGGGCGGCTAATGGTCTTC
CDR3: CASSQLDRGRLMVF

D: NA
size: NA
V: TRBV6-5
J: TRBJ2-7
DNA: TGTGCCAGCAGTCCCAGGGGTAGCTACGAGCAGTACTTC
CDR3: CASSPRGSYEQYF

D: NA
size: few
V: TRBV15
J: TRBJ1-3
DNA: TGTGCCACCAGCAGAGCCGGGGGGACTAGAAACACCATATATTTT
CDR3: CATSRAGGTRNTIYF

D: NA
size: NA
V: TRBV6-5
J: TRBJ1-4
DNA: TGTGCCAGCTCTAGGGCCGCAAAGGAGGGAGAAAAACTGTTTTTT
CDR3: CASSRAAKEGEKLFF

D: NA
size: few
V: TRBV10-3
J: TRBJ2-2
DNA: TGTGCCATCAGGTCGGGACTCCAGAACACCGGGGAGCTGTTTTTT
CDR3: CAIRSGLQNTGELFF

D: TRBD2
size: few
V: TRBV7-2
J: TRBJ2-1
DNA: TGTGCCAGCAGCCCGACTAGCGGGGCCTACAATGAGCAGTTCTTC
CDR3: CASSPTSGAYNEQFF

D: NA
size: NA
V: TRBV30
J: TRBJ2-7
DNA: TGTGCCTGGAGTGTTAGTAGACATTACGAGCAGTACTTC
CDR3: CAWSVSRHYEQYF

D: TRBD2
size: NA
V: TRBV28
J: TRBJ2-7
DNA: TGTGCCAGCAGCGCGGGGACTAGCGCTTACTACGAGCAGTACTTC
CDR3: CASSAGTSAYYEQYF

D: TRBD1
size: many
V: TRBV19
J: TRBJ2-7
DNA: TGTGCCAGTAGTTACTCCTGGGGACAGGGGACTACCTACGAGCAGTACTTC
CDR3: CASSYSWGQGTTYEQYF

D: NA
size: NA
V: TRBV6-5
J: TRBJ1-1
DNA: TGTGCCAGCAGTTACCGCACGGATGAAGCTTTCTTT
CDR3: CASSYRTDEAFF

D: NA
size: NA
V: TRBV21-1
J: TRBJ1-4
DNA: TGTGCCAGCAGCACCCGACAGGGAGCAAATGAAAAACTGTTTTTT
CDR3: CASSTRQGANEKLFF

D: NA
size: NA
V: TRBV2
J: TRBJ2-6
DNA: TGTGCCAGCAGTGAACCTGGCGGCATCTCTGGGGCCAACGTCCTGACTTTC
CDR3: CASSEPGGISGANVLTF

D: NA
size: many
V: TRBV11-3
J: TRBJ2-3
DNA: TGTGCCAGCAGCCCCGGGATGGGGCGGGACACAGATACGCAGTATTTT
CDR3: CASSPGMGRDTDTQYF

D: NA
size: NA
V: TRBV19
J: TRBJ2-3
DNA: TGTGCCAGTAGTATCGGGTGGGGTGGAGGGGATACGCAGTATTTT
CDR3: CASSIGWGGGDTQYF

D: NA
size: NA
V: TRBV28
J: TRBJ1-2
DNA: TGTGCCAGCAGTTCCCCCAAGGGGGGTGGCTACACCTTC
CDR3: CASSSPKGGGYTF

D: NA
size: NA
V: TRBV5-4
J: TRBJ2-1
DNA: TGTGCCAGCAGCTTGGACTACCCAGGTGAGCAGTTCTTC
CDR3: CASSLDYPGEQFF

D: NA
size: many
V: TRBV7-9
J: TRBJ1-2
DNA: TGTGCCACCGAGCTTCAGAGAACGGGGGGAGGCTACACCTTC
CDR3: CATELQRTGGGYTF

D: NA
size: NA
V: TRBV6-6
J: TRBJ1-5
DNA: TGTGCCAGCAGTCCCGGGGAATATCAGCCCCAGCATTTT
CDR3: CASSPGEYQPQHF

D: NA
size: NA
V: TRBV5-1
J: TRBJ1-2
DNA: TGCGCCAGCAGCTTGGGGGACACCAACTATGGCTACACCTTC
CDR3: CASSLGDTNYGYTF

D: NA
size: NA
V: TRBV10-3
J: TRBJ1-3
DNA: TGTGCCACCCGGGCGACGGAGTCTGGAAACACCATATATTTT
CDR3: CATRATESGNTIYF

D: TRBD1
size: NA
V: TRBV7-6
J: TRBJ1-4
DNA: TGTGCCAGCAGCGGACAGGGGGCGAAGGGTGAAAAACTGTTTTTT
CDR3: CASSGQGAKGEKLFF

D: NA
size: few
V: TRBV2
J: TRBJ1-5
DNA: TGTGCCAGCCAGGGAAAGGGGCAGCCCCAGCATTTT
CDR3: CASQGKGQPQHF

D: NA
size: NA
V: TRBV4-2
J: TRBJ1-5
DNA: TGTGCCAGCAGCCAAGAGGGAACCGTCAATCAGCCCCAGCATTTT
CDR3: CASSQEGTVNQPQHF

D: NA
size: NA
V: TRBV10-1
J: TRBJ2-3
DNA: TGCGCCAGCAGTGAGTCCACAGGTTTCACAGATACGCAGTATTTT
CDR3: CASSESTGFTDTQYF

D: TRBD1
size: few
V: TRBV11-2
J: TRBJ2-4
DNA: TGTGCCAGCAGCTTAGTCAACAGGGGGGCGCTCGGGCCCATTCAGTACTTC
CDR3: CASSLVNRGALGPIQYF

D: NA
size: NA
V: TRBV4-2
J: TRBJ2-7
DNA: TGTGCCAGCAGCCAAGATAATGGCGGCAACTACGAGCAGTACTTC
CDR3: CASSQDNGGNYEQYF

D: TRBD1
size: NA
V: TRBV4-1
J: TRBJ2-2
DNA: TGCGCCAGCAGCCCACCCCCGGGACAGGGGAACACCGGGGAGCTGTTTTTT
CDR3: CASSPPPGQGNTGELFF

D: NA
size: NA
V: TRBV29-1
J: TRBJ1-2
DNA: TGCAGCGTGGGGGATAGGGTCTCGGGCTACACCTTC
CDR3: CSVGDRVSGYTF

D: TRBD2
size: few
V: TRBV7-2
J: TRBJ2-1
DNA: TGTGCCAGCAGCTCCCGACTAGCGGGACGGAATGAGCAGTTCTTC
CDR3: CASSSRLAGRNEQFF

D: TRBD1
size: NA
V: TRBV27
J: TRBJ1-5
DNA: TGTGCCAGCAGTCGACAGGGGGACGGCAATCAGCCCCAGCATTTT
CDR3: CASSRQGDGNQPQHF

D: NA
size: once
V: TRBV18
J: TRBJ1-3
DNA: TGTGCCAGCTCACCACCGCCCGAAGGAAACACCATATATTTT
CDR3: CASSPPPEGNTIYF

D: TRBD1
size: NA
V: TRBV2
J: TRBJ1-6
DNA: TGTGCCAGCACTCGACAGGGGAGGAGCTCCTATAATTCACCCCTCCACTTT
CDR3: CASTRQGRSSYNSPLHF

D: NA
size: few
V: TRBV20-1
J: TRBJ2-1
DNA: TGCAGTGCTAGGGCCCAGCAGTTCTTC
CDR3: CSARAQQFF

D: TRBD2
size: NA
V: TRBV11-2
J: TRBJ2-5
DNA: TGTGCCAGCAGCTTAAGACTAGCGGGAGAGACCCAGTACTTC
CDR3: CASSLRLAGETQYF

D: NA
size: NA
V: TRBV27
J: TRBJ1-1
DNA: TGTGCCAGCAGTTCCTGGCCGGGACTGAAGAACACTGAAGCTTTCTTT
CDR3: CASSSWPGLKNTEAFF

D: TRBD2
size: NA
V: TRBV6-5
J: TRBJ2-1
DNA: TGTGCCAGCAGCAGAGCGGGAGGGCCCCTCAATGAGCAGTTCTTC
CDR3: CASSRAGGPLNEQFF

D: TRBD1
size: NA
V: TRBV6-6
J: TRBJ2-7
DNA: TGTGCCAGCAGCGAGCCGGGACAGGGGACATACGAGCAGTACTTC
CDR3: CASSEPGQGTYEQYF

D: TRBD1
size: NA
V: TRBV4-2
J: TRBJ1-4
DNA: TGTGCCAGCAGCCAAGGTCGAACAGGGGCGACTAATGAAAAACTGTTTTTT
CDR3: CASSQGRTGATNEKLFF

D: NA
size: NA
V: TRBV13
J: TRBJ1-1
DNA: TGTGCCAGCAGCCCGGCCGCCGTCTCGCGCGGGGCTTTCTTT
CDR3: CASSPAAVSRGAFF

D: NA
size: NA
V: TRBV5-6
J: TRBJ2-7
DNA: TGTGCCAGCAGCTTGGGAGGCTTCAGCTCCTACGAGCAGTACTTC
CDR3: CASSLGGFSSYEQYF

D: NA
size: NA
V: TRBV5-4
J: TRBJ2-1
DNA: TGTGCCAGCAGCCGCCGGGACAATTACAATGAGCAGTTCTTC
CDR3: CASSRRDNYNEQFF

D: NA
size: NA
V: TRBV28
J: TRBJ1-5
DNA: TGTGCCAGCAGTTTAGGGGGGGCAAATAATCAGCCCCAGCATTTT
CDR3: CASSLGGANNQPQHF

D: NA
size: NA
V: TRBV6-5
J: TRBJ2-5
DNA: TGTGCCAGCAGTACCCGGTGGGGGACCCAGTACTTC
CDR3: CASSTRWGTQYF